One TCR beta chain is described in this entry. Its cognate antigen is unknown. The source of the sample is a study of T cells expressing NK-cell markers. As for the study in general: Sorted CD3+CD56-NKG2C+, CD3+CD56+NKG2C- and CD3+CD56+NKG2C+ T cells were the source of the TCR beta repertoires. Seven of the eight sequenced donors were classified as HCMV-seropositive, and one was classified as seronegative. Study observations and caveats: Among a few donors, these clonotypes also ranked first in the CD3+CD56-NKG2C+ fraction.

TCR beta cDNA was made by 5'RACE template switching with UMIs. TCRdb reprocessed the 5' RACE reads and keeps a single row for each CDR3 protein, giving no DNA. Here the sample table reports about 160,000 distinct CDR3 sequences. Germline V gene sequence: CDR1 MNHEY, CDR2 SVGAGI. The CDR3 sequence is 13 residues long. Sequencing input: blood T cells: a sorted CD56 or NKG2C T cell subset, CD4+ or CD8+ T cells, or bulk PBMC T cells (not recorded which). The source of this sequence is a man aged 18-75 years in good health. The chain couples TRBV6-5 to TRBJ2-7; absent DNA, TCRdb's TRBD1 call cannot be checked. The CDR3 region is CASSYNGGREQYF.